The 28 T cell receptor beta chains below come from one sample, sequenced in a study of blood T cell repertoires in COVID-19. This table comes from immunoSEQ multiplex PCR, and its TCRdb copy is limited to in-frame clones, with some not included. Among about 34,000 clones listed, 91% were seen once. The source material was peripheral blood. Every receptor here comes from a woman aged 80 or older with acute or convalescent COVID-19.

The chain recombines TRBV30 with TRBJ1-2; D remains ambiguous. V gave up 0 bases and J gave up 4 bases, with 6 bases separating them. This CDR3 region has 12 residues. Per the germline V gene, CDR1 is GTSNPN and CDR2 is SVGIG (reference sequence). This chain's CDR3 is CAWSVTSYGYTF. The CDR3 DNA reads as TGTGCCTGGAGTGTCACTAGCTATGGCTACACCTTC.

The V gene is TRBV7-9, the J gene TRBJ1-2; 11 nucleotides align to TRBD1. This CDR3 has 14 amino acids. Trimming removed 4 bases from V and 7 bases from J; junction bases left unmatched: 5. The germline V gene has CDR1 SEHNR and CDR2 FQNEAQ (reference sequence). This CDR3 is CASSSRTGGFGYTF. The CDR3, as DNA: TGTGCCAGCAGCTCGCGGACAGGGGGCTTTGGCTACACCTTC. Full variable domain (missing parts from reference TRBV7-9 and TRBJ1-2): DTGVSQNPRHKITKRGQNVTFRCDPISEHNRLYWYRQTLGQGPEFLTYFQNEAQLEKSRLLSDRFSAERPKGSFSTLEIQRTEQGDSAMYLCASSSRTGGFGYTFGSGTRLTVV.

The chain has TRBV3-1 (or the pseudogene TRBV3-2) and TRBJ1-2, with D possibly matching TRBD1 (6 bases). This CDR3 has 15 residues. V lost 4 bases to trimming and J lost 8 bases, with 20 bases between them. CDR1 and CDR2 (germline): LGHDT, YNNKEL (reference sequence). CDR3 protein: CASSLSVTGSAGYTF. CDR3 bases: TGTGCCAGCAGCCTATCCGTGACAGGTTCCGCGGGCTACACCTTC.

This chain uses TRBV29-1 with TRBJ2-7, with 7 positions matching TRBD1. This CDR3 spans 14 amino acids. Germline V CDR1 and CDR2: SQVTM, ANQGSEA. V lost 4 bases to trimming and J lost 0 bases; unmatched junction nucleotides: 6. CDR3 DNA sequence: TGCAGCGTTGCCCTGGACAGGAGCTCCTACGAGCAGTACTTC. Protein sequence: CSVALDRSSYEQYF.

The CDR3 here is CASSLGWTEAGELFF. CDR3 nucleotides: TGTGCCAGCAGCTTGGGATGGACAGAAGCCGGGGAGCTGTTTTTT. The V and J genes are TRBV5-6 and TRBJ2-2; D may be TRBD1 (6 bases). With 0 bases removed from V and 6 bases from J, the gap between germline ends came to 12 bases. Germline assignment: CDR1 SGHDT and CDR2 YYEEEE. This CDR3 contains 15 residues. Full variable domain (outside the CDR3, taken from reference TRBV5-6 and TRBJ2-2): DAGVTQSPTHLIKTRGQQVTLRCSPKSGHDTVSWYQQALGQGPQFIFQYYEEEERQRGNFPDRFSGHQFPNYSSELNVNALLLGDSALYLCASSLGWTEAGELFFGEGSRLTVL.

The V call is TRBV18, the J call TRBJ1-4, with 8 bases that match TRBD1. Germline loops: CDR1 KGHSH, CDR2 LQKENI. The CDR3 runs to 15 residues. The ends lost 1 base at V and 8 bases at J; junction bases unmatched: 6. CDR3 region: CASSPLTGAGEKLFF. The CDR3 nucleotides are TGTGCCAGCTCACCACTGACAGGGGCAGGGGAAAAACTGTTTTTT.

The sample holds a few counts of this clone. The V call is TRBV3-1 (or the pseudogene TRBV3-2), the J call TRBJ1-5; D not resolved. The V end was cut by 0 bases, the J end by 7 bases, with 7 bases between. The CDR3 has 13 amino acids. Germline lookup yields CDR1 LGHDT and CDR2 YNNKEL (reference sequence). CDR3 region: CASSQDEGQPQHF. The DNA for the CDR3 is TGTGCCAGCAGCCAAGATGAGGGACAGCCCCAGCATTTT.

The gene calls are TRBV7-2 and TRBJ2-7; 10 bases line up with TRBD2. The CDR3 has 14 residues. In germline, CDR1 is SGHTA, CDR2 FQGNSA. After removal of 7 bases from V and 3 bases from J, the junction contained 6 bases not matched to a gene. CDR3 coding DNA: TGTGCCAGCAACCAACTAGCGGGGTTCTACGAGCAGTACTTC. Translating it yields CASNQLAGFYEQYF.

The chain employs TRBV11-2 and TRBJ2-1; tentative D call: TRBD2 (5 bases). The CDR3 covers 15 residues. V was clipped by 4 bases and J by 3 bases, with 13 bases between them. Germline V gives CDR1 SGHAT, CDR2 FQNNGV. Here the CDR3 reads CASSYIRDRYNEQFF. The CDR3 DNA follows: TGTGCCAGCAGCTACATACGGGATCGCTACAATGAGCAGTTCTTC.

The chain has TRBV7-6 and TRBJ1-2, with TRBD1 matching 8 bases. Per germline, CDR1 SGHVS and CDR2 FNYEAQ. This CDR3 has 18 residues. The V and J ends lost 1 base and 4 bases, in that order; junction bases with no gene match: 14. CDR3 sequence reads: CASSLGRAGRGQGYGYTF. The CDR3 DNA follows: TGTGCCAGCAGCTTAGGTCGGGCGGGCAGGGGGCAAGGCTATGGCTACACCTTC.

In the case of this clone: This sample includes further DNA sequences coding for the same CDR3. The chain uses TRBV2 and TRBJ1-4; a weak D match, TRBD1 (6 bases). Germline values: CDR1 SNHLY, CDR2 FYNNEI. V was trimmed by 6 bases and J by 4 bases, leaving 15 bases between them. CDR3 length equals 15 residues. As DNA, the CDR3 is TGTGCCAGCAGCGGTAGACAGGTTCTTAATGAAAAACTGTTTTTT. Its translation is CASSGRQVLNEKLFF.

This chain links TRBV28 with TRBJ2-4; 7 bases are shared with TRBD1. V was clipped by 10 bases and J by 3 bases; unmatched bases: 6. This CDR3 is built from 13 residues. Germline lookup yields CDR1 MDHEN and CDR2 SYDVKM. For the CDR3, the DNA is TGTGCCACCGGGACAGCCGACAAAAACATTCAGTACTTC. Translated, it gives CATGTADKNIQYF.

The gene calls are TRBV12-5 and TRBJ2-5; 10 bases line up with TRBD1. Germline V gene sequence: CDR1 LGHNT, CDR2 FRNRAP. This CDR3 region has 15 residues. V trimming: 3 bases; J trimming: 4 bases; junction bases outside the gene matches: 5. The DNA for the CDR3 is TGTGCTAGTGGTTTACGGACAGGGGGAATAGAGACCCAGTACTTC. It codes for CASGLRTGGIETQYF.

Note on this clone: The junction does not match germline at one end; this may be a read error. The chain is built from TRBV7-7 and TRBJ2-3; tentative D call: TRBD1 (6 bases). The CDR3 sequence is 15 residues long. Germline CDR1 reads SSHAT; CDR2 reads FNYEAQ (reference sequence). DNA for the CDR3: TGTGCTAGCAGCCCCGGACAGTCCTACACAGATACGCAGTATTTT. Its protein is CASSPGQSYTDTQYF.

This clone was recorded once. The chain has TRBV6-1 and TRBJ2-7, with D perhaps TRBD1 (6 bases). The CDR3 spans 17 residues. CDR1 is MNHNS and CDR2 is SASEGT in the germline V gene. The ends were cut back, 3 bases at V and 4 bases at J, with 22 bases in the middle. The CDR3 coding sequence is TGTGCCAGCAGTGACCCTCCTAGGGGACACCCAGAGTACGAGCAGTACTTC. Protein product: CASSDPPRGHPEYEQYF.

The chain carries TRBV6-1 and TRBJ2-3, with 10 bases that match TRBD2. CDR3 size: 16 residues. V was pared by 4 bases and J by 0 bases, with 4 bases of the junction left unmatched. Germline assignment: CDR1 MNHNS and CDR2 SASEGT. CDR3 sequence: CASSGYSGGSTDTQYF. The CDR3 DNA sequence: TGTGCCAGCAGTGGATATAGCGGGGGGAGCACAGATACGCAGTATTTT.

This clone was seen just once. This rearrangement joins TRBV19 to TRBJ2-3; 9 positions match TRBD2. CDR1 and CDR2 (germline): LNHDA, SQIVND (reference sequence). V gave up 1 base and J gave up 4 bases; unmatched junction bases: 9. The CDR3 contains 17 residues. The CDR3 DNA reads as TGTGCCAGTAGTATAGCCCCAGCGGGGGGCAGGGCAGATACGCAGTATTTT. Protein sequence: CASSIAPAGGRADTQYF.

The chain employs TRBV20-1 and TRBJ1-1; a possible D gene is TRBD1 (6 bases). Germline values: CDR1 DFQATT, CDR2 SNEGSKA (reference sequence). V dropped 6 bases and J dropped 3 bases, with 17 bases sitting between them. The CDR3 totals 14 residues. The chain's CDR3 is CSASKGVGDTEAFF. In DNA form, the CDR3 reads TGCAGTGCGAGTAAGGGGGTTGGGGACACTGAAGCTTTCTTT.

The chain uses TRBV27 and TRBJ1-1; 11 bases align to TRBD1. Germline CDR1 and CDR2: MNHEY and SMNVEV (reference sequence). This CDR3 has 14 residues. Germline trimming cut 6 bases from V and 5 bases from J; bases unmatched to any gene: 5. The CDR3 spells CASRLDRGQTEAFF. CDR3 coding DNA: TGTGCCAGCAGACTGGACAGGGGGCAAACTGAAGCTTTCTTT.

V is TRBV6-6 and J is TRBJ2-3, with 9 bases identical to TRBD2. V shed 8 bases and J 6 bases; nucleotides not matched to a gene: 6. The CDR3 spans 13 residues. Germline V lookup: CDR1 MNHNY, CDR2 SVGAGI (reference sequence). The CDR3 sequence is CASLAGGQDTQYF. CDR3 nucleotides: TGTGCCAGCTTGGCGGGGGGGCAGGATACGCAGTATTTT.

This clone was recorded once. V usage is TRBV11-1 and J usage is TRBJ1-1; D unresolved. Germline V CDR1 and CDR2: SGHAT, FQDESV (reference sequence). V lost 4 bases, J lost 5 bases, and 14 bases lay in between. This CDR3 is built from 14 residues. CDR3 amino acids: CASSSEGYSTEAFF. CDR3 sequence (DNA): TGTGCCAGCAGCTCGGAGGGTTATAGTACTGAAGCTTTCTTT. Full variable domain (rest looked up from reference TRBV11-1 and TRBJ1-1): EAEVAQSPRYKITEKSQAVAFWCDPISGHATLYWYRQILGQGPELLVQFQDESVVDDSQLPKDRFSAERLKGVDSTLKIQPAELGDSAMYLCASSSEGYSTEAFFGQGTRLTVV.

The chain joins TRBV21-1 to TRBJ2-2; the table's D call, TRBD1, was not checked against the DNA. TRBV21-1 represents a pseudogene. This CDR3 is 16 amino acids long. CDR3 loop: CASSKGAGLFTGELFF. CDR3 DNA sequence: TGTGCCAGCAGCAAAGGGGCAGGGTTGTTCACCGGGGAGCTGTTTTTT.

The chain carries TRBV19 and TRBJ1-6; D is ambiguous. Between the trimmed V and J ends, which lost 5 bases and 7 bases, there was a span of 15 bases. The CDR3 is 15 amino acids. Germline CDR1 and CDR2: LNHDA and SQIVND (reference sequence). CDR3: CASSGRADRNSPLHF. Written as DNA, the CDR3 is TGTGCCAGTAGTGGGCGGGCGGATCGGAATTCACCCCTCCACTTT.

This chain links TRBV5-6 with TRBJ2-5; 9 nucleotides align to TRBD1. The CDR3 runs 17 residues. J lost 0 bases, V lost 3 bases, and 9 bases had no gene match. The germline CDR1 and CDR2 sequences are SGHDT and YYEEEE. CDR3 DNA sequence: TGTGCCAGCAGCTCGAGTCCCGGGACAGGGAACCAAGAGACCCAGTACTTC. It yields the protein CASSSSPGTGNQETQYF.

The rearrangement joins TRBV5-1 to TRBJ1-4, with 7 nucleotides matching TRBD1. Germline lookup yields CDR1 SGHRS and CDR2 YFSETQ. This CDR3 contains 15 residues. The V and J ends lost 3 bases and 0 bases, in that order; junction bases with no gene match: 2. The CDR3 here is CASSWDSTTNEKLFF. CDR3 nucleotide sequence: TGCGCCAGCAGCTGGGACAGCACAACTAATGAAAAACTGTTTTTT. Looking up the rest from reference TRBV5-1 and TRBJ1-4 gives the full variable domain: KAGVTQTPRYLIKTRGQQVTLSCSPISGHRSVSWYQQTPGQGLQFLFEYFSETQRNKGNFPGRFSGRQFSNSRSEMNVSTLELGDSALYLCASSWDSTTNEKLFFGSGTQLSVL.

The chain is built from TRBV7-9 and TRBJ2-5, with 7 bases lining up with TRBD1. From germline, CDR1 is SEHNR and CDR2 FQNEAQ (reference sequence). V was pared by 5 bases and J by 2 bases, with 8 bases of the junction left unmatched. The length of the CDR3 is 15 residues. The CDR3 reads CASSQWTGGQETQYF. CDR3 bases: TGTGCCAGCAGCCAGTGGACAGGTGGTCAAGAGACCCAGTACTTC.

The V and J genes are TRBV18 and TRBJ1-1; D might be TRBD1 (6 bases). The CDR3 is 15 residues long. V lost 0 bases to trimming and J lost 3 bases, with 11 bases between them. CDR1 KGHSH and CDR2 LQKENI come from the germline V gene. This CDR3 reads CASSPPSGQYTEAFF. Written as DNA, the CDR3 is TGTGCCAGCTCACCACCATCCGGACAGTACACTGAAGCTTTCTTT. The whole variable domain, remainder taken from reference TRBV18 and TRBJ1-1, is NAGVMQNPRHLVRRRGQEARLRCSPMKGHSHVYWYRQLPEEGLKFMVYLQKENIIDESGMPKERFSAEFPKEGPSILRIQQVVRGDSAAYFCASSPPSGQYTEAFFGQGTRLTVV.

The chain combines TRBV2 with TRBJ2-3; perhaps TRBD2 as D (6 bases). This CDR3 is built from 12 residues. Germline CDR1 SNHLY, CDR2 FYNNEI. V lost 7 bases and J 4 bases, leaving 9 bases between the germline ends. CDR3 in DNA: TGTGCCAGCACCAGGGAGGCAGATACGCAGTATTTT. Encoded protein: CASTREADTQYF.